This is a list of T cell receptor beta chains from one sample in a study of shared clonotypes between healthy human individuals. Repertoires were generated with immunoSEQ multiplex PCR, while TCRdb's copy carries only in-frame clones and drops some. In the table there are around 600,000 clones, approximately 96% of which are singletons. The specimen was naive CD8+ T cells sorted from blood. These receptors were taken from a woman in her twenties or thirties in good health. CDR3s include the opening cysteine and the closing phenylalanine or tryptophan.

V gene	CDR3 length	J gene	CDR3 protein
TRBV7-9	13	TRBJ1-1	CASLQGRGTEAFF
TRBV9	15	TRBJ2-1	CASSVLAGLDNEQFF
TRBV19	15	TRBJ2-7	CASSKREVLIGEQYF
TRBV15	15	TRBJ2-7	CATSRDLGVGNEQYF
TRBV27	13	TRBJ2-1	CASSLMQVDEQFF
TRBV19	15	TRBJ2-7	CASSIVGVRIYEQYF
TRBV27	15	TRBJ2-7	CASSYSPTPKYEQYF
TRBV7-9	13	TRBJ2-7	CASSITGPHEQYF
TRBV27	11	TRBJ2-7	CASPGRHEQYF
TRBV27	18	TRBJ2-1	CASSADRGRAPPGDEQFF
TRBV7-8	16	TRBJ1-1	CASSLLEGHANTEAFF
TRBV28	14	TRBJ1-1	CASSLSRASTEAFF
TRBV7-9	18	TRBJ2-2	CASSFRFGRAENTGELFF
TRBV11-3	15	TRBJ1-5	CASSLVERENQPQHF
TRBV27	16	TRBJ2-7	CASSPSTSGSSYEQYF
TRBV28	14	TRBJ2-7	CASSVAGGVGEQYF
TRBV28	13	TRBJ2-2	CASSLSGTGELFF
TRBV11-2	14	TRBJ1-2	CASSLQGGNYGYTF
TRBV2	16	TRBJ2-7	CASSSELTSGDDEQYF
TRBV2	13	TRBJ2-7	CASSGGGSTEQYF
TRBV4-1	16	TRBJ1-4	CASTTTLTGGNEKLFF
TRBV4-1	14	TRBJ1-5	CASSAGGSNQPQHF
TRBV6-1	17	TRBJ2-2	CASSEAPGLANTGELFF
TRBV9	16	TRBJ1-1	CASSGEVLTTDTEAFF
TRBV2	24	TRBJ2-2	CASSQNQIGLAGGQIGANTGELFF
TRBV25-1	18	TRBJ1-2	CASSGVLGDLFPLYGYTF
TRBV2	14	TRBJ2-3	CAKQLADGTDTQYF
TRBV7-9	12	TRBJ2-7	CASSFGINEQYF
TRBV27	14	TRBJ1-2	CASSHIGGQDGYTF
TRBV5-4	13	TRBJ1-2	CATTGTANYGYTF
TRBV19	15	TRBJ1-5	CATKVFRSSNQPQHF
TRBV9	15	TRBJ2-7	CASSVPRDSPYEQYF
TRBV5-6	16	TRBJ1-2	CASSFIRGRASYGYTF
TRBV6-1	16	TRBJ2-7	CASSAILFDPVYEQYF
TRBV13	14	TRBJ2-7	CASSTLAGPYEQYF
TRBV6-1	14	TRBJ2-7	CASTPSGGWNEQYF
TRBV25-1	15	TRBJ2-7	CASSPPGQPLAEQYF
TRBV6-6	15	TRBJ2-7	CASSYPTSGGLEQYF
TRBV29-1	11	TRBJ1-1	CSVVGPPEAFF
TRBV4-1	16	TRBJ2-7	CASSQDSSGYSYEQYF
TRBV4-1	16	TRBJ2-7	CASSQRNTQSSYEQYF
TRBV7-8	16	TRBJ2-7	CASSLAGTDPSYEQYF
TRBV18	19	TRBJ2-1	CASSPGLAGGPGKPNEQFF
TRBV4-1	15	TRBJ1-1	CASSQELAANTEAFF